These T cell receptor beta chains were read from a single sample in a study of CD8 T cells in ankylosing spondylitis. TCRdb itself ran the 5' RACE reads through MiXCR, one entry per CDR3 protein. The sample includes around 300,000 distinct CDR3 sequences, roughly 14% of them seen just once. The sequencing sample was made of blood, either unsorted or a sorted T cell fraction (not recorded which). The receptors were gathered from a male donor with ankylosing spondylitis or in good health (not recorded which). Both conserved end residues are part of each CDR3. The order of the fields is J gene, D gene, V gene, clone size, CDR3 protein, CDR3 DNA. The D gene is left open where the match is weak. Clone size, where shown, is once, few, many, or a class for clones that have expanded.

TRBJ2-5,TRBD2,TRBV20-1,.,CSADHPTSGYDQETQYF,TGCAGTGCAGACCACCCTACTAGCGGGTATGACCAAGAGACCCAGTACTTC
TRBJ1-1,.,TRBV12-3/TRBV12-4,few,CASSRLRQENTEAFF,TGTGCCAGCAGCCGTTTGAGGCAGGAGAACACTGAAGCTTTCTTT
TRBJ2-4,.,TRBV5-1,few,CASSRGDSLLAKNIQYF,TGCGCCAGCAGCCGGGGCGACAGCCTTCTAGCCAAAAACATTCAGTACTTC
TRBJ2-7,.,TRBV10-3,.,CAIKDYSTYEQYF,TGTGCCATCAAGGACTACTCAACCTACGAGCAGTACTTC
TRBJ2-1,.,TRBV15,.,CATSIGVGSYNEQFF,TGTGCCACCAGCATCGGTGTCGGCTCCTACAATGAGCAGTTCTTC
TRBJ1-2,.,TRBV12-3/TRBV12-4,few,CASSGLDLYGYTF,TGTGCCAGCTCGGGGTTAGATCTCTATGGCTACACCTTC
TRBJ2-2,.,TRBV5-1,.,CASSTGGSGELFF,TGCGCCAGCAGCACGGGCGGCTCCGGGGAGCTGTTTTTT
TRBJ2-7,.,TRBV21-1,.,CASSSRGGGTYEQYF,TGTGCCAGCAGCTCTAGAGGGGGAGGAACCTACGAGCAGTACTTC
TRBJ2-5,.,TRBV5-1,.,CASSLGGGGPQETQYF,TGCGCCAGCAGCCTTGGAGGAGGGGGCCCTCAAGAGACCCAGTACTTC
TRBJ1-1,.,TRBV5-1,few,CASTLGGTGEAFF,TGCGCCAGCACCCTAGGGGGAACGGGTGAAGCTTTCTTT
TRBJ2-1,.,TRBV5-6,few,CASKMHEGHEQFF,TGTGCCAGCAAGATGCACGAGGGGCATGAGCAGTTCTTC
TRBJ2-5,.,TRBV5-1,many,CASSAFGNQETQYF,TGCGCCAGCAGCGCCTTTGGGAATCAAGAGACCCAGTACTTC
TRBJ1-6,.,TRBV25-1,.,CASSDMGSSSPLHF,TGTGCCAGCAGTGACATGGGGTCTAGTTCACCCCTCCACTTT
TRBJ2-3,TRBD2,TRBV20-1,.,CSARQRGALRSTDTQYF,TGCAGTGCTAGGCAGCGGGGGGCCCTCCGTTCCACAGATACGCAGTATTTT
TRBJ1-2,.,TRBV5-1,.,CATSLVGPLIHGYTF,TGCGCCACCAGTTTGGTCGGGCCGCTGATTCATGGCTACACCTTC
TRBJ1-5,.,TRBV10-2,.,CASSGAGEHQPQHF,TGCGCCAGCAGTGGGGCAGGGGAACATCAGCCCCAGCATTTT
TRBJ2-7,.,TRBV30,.,CAWRQRYEQYF,TGTGCCTGGAGGCAGCGGTACGAGCAGTACTTC
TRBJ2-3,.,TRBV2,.,CASTTSGVPTDTQYF,TGTGCCAGCACTACCAGCGGCGTCCCCACAGATACGCAGTATTTT
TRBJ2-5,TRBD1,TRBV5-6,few,CASSLGQGVETQYF,TGTGCCAGCAGCTTGGGGCAGGGGGTGGAGACCCAGTACTTC
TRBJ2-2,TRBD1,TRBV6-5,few,CASSYSGGTGDNTGELFF,TGTGCCAGCAGTTACTCAGGGGGGACAGGGGATAACACCGGGGAGCTGTTTTTT
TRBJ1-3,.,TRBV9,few,CASSADRNTIYF,TGTGCCAGCAGCGCTGACAGAAACACCATATATTTT
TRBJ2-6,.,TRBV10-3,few,CAISEGGANVLTF,TGTGCCATCAGTGAGGGGGGGGCCAACGTCCTGACTTTC
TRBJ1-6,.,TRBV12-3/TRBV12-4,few,CASSLTPSGNSPLHF,TGTGCCAGCAGTTTAACCCCCTCGGGAAATTCACCCCTCCACTTT
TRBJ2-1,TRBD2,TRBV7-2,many,CASSFAGVGSYNEQFF,TGTGCCAGCAGCTTCGCGGGAGTAGGGTCCTACAATGAGCAGTTCTTC
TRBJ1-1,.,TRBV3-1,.,CASSFHTMNTEAFF,TGTGCCAGCAGCTTCCACACTATGAACACTGAAGCTTTCTTT
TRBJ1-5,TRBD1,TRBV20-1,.,CSASLTGGQPQHF,TGCAGTGCTAGTCTGACAGGGGGTCAGCCCCAGCATTTT
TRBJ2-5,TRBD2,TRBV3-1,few,CASSLLTKGLGEETQYF,TGTGCCAGCAGCCTCCTAACGAAGGGACTAGGAGAAGAGACCCAGTACTTC
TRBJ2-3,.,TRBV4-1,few,CASSPTSPLATSTDTQYF,TGCGCCAGCAGCCCCACCTCCCCCTTAGCGACTAGCACAGATACGCAGTATTTT
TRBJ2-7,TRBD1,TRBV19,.,CASSNGQAYYEQYF,TGTGCCAGTAGTAACGGACAGGCCTACTACGAGCAGTACTTC
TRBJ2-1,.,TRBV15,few,CATSRASTGRDEQFF,TGTGCCACCAGCAGAGCTTCGACAGGGAGGGATGAGCAGTTCTTC
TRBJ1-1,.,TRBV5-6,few,CASSFMDTEAFF,TGTGCCAGCAGCTTCATGGATACTGAAGCTTTCTTT
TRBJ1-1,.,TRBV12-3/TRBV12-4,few,CASRLRTRTEAFF,TGTGCCAGCAGACTCCGGACTCGGACTGAAGCTTTCTTT